Here is one TCR beta chain with its context. Its target is not known. These data originate in a study of cytomegalovirus exposure and HLA in healthy donors. The CDR3 has 14 amino acids. The germline V and J ends were trimmed by 6 bases and 3 bases, with 15 bases remaining between them. From germline, CDR1 is SNHLY and CDR2 FYNNEI. The method was immunoSEQ multiplex PCR; TCRdb's version includes in-frame clones alone and lacks a portion of them. Here the sample spans roughly 220,000 clones, around nine tenths being singletons. General observations from the study: Both high specificity and high sensitivity reportedly marked the classifier's diagnosis of cytomegalovirus status.

The sequence was obtained from a young woman in good health and CMV-seronegative. The sample comprised PBMCs. The chain employs TRBV2 and TRBJ2-7, with D perhaps TRBD2 (6 bases). This chain's CDR3 is CASSVDGGNYEQYF. The DNA of the CDR3 is TGTGCCAGCAGCGTGGACGGCGGGAACTACGAGCAGTACTTC.